The clone carrying this TCR beta chain was found a few times. The entry originates in a study of blood T cell repertoires in COVID-19. Here immunoSEQ multiplex PCR was the method, and the copy in TCRdb shows in-frame clones only, minus some. The data contain about 230,000 clones, around four fifths of them singletons. Germline CDR1 and CDR2: MNHEY and SVGAGI. This CDR3 region has 14 residues. Between the trimmed V and J ends, which lost 0 bases and 1 base, there was a span of 6 bases. Sequencing input: peripheral blood. The V call is TRBV6-5, the J call TRBJ1-1; no definite D call. The clonotype comes from a man aged 35-49 years with active or convalescent COVID-19. As DNA, the CDR3 is TGTGCCAGCAGTTACTCCACCGGGAACACTGAAGCTTTCTTT. Protein product: CASSYSTGNTEAFF.